A single sample is the source of the 9 T cell receptor beta chains below, sequenced in a study of CD8 T cells in ankylosing spondylitis. Broader study findings: A motif in TCR beta, a set of eight highly homologous variants, appeared characteristic of ankylosing spondylitis blood.

TCRdb recomputed calls from the 5' RACE reads with MiXCR, one row per CDR3 protein. The sample records some 100,000 distinct CDR3 sequences, around 8.5% being singletons. Their specific antigens are unknown. Sequencing was carried out using blood, either unsorted or a sorted T cell fraction (not recorded which). The receptors originated from a male donor with ankylosing spondylitis.

This clonotype came up many times. CDR3 region: CASSPRQGNTEAFF. In DNA form, the CDR3 reads TGTGCCAGCAGCCCCCGACAGGGAAACACTGAAGCTTTCTTT. The V gene is TRBV7-9, the J gene TRBJ1-1, with TRBD1 matching over 7 bases. The CDR3 totals 14 residues. Germline values: CDR1 SEHNR, CDR2 FQNEAQ (reference sequence). V gave up 5 bases and J gave up 2 bases; unmatched junction bases: 5.

In its sample, this clonotype was seen a few times. The chain uses TRBV18 and TRBJ2-3; D is undetermined. V lost 0 bases, J lost 1 base, and 8 bases lay in between. The germline CDR1 and CDR2 sequences are KGHSH and LQKENI. CDR3 length: 15 residues. CDR3 in amino acids: CASSPPVFGTDTQYF. Here the CDR3 DNA reads TGTGCCAGCTCACCACCCGTATTCGGCACAGATACGCAGTATTTT.

V usage is TRBV6-1 and J usage is TRBJ2-7; tentatively, D is TRBD1 (6 bases). The CDR3 totals 15 residues. V was pared by 6 bases and J by 0 bases, with 15 bases between. Per the germline V gene, CDR1 is MNHNS and CDR2 is SASEGT. CDR3 protein: CASSLDRPSSYEQYF. CDR3 DNA: TGTGCCAGCAGCTTGGACAGACCGAGCTCCTACGAGCAGTACTTC.

The table lists this clonotype with many counts. The CDR3 DNA follows: TGTGCCAGCAGTTTTTTTGGGATCAATAATTCACCCCTCCACTTT. Translation: CASSFFGINNSPLHF. The chain links TRBV28 to TRBJ1-6; D is uncertain. The V end lost 3 bases, the J end lost 5 bases, and 11 bases lay between the germline ends. The V gene's germline CDR1 is MDHEN and CDR2 SYDVKM. The CDR3 is 15 residues long.

This chain connects TRBV11-2 to TRBJ2-7; the match to TRBD2 covers 12 bases. There are 18 residues in the CDR3. V was pared by 5 bases and J by 0 bases, with 11 bases of the junction left unmatched. Per the germline V gene, CDR1 is SGHAT and CDR2 is FQNNGV. In DNA form, the CDR3 reads TGTGCCAGCAGCCCCCCTAGCGGGAGGGGGATAAGCTCCTACGAGCAGTACTTC. Translating it yields CASSPPSGRGISSYEQYF.

This clonotype was picked up many times. The chain couples TRBV4-2 to TRBJ2-7; D possibly corresponds to TRBD2 (5 bases). CDR1 is LGHNA, CDR2 YNFKEQ, per germline. The CDR3 runs 15 residues. V shed 0 bases and J shed 2 bases, with 11 bases lying between them. This chain's CDR3 is CASSQEWSGTYEQYV. The DNA of the CDR3 is TGTGCCAGCAGCCAAGAATGGAGCGGAACCTACGAGCAGTACGTC.

Details on this clonotype: One end of the junction varies from germline; a read error may be responsible. The chain recombines TRBV20-1 with TRBJ1-5; TRBD1 agrees at 8 bases. The CDR3 has 15 residues. CDR1 is DFQATT and CDR2 is SNEGSKA in the germline V gene (reference sequence). CDR3 DNA sequence: TGCAGTGCCAGAGACCGGGACAGGATATATCAGCCCCAGCATTTT. Its translation: CSARDRDRIYQPQHF.

This clonotype was counted ten times or more. V usage is TRBV24-1 and J usage is TRBJ1-2; D is unresolved. This CDR3 contains 14 residues. Deletions cut 0 bases from V and 0 bases from J, with 4 bases between. The V gene's germline CDR1 is KGHDR and CDR2 SFDVKD. Here the CDR3 reads CATSDLKANYGYTF. The DNA of the CDR3 is TGTGCCACCAGTGATTTGAAAGCTAACTATGGCTACACCTTC.

This clonotype was picked up many times. This chain uses TRBV7-8 with TRBJ2-1; 7 bases map to TRBD2. V shed 4 bases and J 3 bases; nucleotides not matched to a gene: 9. The CDR3 runs 16 residues. Germline values: CDR1 SGHVS, CDR2 FQNEAQ. The CDR3 loop is CASSSLGEGIYNEQFF. The CDR3 DNA reads TGTGCCAGCAGCTCACTAGGGGAGGGAATCTACAATGAGCAGTTCTTC.